This T cell receptor beta chain originates from a study of blood T cell repertoires in COVID-19. As for the study in general: T cells, B-cell-depleted T cells, or PBMCs provided the cDNA or gDNA that served as material.

Per the authors' pipeline: Amplification with reference gene primers provided the estimates of nucleated cell counts. Assay: immunoSEQ multiplex PCR; the TCRdb copy retains only in-frame clones and omits some. The DNA gave D and trimming, while V, J and clone size come from that table. The data hold 300,000 to 400,000 clones, with around 87% observed a single time. The germline V gene encodes CDR1 ENHRY and CDR2 SYGVKD. J was trimmed by 4 bases and V by 3 bases; bases with no gene match: 7. The CDR3 sequence is 16 residues long. Patients in Seattle were enrolled during active infection, then followed longitudinally.

The gene calls are TRBV10-3 and TRBJ1-1; 11 bases agree with TRBD1. The sequenced sample was peripheral blood. The clonotype originates from a woman aged 45-65 years with COVID-19, enrolled during active disease. In DNA, the CDR3 is TGTGCCATCAGTGAAGGGACAGGGGGTTTCCGCACTGAAGCTTTCTTT. The encoded protein is CAISEGTGGFRTEAFF.